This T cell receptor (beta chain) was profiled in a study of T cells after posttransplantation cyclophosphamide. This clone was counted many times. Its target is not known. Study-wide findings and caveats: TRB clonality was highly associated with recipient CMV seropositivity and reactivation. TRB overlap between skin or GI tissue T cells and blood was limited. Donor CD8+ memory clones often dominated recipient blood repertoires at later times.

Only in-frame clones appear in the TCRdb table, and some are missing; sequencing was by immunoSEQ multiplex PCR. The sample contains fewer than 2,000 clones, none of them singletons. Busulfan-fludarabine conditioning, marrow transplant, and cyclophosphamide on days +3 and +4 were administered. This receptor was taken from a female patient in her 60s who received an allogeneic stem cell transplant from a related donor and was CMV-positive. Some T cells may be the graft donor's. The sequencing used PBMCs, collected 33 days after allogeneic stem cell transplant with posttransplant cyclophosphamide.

As DNA, the CDR3 is TGCGCCAGCAGCCGCAGAACAGGGGACAATGAGCAGTTCTTC. Translated: CASSRRTGDNEQFF. This chain uses TRBV4-3 with TRBJ2-1, with 7 bases fitting TRBD1. J was trimmed by 5 bases and V by 4 bases; bases with no gene match: 5. The CDR3 spans 14 residues. Germline assignment: CDR1 LGHNA and CDR2 YSLEER.